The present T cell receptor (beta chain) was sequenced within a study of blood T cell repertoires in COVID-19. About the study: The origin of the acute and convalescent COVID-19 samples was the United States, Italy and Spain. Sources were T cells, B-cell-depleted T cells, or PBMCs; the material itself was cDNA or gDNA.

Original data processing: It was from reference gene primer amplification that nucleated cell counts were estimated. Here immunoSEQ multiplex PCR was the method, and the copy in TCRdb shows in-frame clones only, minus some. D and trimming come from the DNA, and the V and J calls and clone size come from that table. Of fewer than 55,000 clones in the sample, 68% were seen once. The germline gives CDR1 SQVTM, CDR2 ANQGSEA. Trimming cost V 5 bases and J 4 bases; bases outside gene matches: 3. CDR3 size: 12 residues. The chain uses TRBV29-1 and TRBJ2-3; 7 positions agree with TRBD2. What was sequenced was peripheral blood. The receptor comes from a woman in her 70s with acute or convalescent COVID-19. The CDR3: CSVWEGPDTQYF. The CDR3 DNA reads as TGCAGCGTTTGGGAGGGCCCAGATACGCAGTATTTT.